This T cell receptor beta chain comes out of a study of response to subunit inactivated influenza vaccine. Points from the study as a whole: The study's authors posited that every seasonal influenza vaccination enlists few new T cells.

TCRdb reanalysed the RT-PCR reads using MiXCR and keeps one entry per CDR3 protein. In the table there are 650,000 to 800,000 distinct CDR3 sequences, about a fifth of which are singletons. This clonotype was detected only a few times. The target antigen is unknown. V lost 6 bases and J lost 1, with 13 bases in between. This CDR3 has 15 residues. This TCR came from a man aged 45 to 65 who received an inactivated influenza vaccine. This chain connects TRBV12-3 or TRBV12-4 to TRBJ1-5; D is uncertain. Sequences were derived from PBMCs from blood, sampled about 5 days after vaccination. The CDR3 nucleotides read TGTGCCAGCAGCCGATTGGATTTAAGCAATCAGCCCCAGCATTTT. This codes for CASSRLDLSNQPQHF.